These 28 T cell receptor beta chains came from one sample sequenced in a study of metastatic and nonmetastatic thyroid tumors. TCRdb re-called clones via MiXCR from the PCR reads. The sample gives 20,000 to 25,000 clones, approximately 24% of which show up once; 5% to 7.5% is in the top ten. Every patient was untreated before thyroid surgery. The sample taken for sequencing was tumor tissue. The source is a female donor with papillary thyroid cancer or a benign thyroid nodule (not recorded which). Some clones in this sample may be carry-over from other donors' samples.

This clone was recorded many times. Here the CDR3 DNA reads TGTGCCAGCAGTTTCCCTAGCGGGAGCTACGAGACCCAGTACTTC. This encodes CASSFPSGSYETQYF. The chain carries TRBV28 and TRBJ2-5, with 10 bases matching TRBD2. CDR1 is MDHEN and CDR2 is SYDVKM in the germline V gene. The length of the CDR3 is 15 residues. V trimming: 3 bases; J trimming: 5 bases; junction bases outside the gene matches: 6.

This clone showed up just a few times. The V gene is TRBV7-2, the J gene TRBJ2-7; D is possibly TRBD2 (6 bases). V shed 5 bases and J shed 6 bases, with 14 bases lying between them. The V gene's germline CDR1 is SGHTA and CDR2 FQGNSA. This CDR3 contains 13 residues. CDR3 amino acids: CASSMSSVGEQYF. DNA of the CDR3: TGTGCCAGCAGCATGTCTAGCGTGGGCGAGCAGTACTTC.

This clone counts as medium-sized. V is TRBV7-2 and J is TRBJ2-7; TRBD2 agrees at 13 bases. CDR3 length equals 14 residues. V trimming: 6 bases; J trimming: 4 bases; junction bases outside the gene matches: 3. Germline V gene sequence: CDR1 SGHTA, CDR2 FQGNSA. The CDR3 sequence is CASRPGLAGYEQYF. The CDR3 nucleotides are TGTGCCAGCAGGCCGGGACTAGCGGGATACGAGCAGTACTTC.

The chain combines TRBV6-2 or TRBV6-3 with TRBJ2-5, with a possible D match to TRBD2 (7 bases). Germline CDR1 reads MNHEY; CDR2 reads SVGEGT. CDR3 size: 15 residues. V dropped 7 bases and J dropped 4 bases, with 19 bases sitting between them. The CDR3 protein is CASKTRGGVGETQYF. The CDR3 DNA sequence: TGTGCCAGCAAAACAAGGGGGGGGGTAGGAGAGACCCAGTACTTC.

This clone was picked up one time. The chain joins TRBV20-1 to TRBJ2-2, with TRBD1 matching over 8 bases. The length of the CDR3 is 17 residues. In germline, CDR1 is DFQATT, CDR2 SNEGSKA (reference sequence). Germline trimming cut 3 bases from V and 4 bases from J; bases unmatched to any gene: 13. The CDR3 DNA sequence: TGCAGTGCTAGGGATGCTACCGGGACAGGCTTCACCGGGGAGCTGTTTTTT. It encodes CSARDATGTGFTGELFF.

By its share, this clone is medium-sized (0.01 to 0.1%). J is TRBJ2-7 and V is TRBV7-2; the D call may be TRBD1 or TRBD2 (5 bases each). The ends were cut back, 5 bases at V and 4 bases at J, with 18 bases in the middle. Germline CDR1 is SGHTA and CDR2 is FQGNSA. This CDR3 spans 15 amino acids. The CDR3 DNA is TGTGCCAGCAGCCGCACTAGACAGACCAGATACGAGCAGTACTTC. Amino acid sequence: CASSRTRQTRYEQYF.

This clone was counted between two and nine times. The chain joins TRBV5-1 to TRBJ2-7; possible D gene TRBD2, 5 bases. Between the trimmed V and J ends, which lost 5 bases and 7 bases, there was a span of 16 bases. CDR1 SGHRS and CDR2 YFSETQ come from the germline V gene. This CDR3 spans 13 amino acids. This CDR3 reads CASSWSPTGEQYF. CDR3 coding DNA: TGCGCCAGCAGTTGGTCCCCCACGGGGGAGCAGTACTTC.

The DNA of the CDR3 is TGTGCCAGCTCAGAGGGTGGAAACACCATATATTTT. Protein: CASSEGGNTIYF. V usage is TRBV18 and J usage is TRBJ1-3; D is uncertain. From germline, CDR1 is KGHSH and CDR2 LQKENI. The CDR3 has 12 amino acids. Trimming left V 5 bases short and J 3 bases short, with 5 bases between.

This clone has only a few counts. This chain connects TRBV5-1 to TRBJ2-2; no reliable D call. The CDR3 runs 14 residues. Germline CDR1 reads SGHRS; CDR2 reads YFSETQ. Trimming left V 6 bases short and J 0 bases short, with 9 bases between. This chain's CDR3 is CASKGSPNTGELFF. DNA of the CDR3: TGCGCCAGCAAGGGCAGCCCGAACACCGGGGAGCTGTTTTTT.

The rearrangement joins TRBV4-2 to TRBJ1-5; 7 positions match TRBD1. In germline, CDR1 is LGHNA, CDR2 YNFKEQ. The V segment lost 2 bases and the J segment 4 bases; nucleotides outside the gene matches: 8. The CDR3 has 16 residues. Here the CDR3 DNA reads TGTGCCAGCAGCCAATTAGGGGACAGACGGAATCAGCCCCAGCATTTT. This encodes CASSQLGDRRNQPQHF.

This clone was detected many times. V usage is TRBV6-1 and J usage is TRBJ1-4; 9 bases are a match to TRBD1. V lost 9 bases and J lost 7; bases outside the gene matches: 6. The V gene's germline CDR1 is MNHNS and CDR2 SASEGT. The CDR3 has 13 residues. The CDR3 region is CASDGTGSEKLFF. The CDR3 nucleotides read TGTGCCAGTGATGGGACAGGGAGTGAAAAACTGTTTTTT.

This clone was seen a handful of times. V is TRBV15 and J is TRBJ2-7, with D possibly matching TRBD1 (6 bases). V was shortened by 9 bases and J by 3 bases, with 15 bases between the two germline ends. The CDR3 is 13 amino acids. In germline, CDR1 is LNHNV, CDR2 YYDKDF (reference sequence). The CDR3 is CATAQGRSYEQYF. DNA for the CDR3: TGTGCCACTGCTCAGGGGCGAAGCTACGAGCAGTACTTC.

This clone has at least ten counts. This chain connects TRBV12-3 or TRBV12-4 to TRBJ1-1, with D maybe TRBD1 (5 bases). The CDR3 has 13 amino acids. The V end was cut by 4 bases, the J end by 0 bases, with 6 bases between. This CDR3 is CASSWGVNTEAFF. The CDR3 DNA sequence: TGTGCCAGCAGTTGGGGGGTGAACACTGAAGCTTTCTTT.

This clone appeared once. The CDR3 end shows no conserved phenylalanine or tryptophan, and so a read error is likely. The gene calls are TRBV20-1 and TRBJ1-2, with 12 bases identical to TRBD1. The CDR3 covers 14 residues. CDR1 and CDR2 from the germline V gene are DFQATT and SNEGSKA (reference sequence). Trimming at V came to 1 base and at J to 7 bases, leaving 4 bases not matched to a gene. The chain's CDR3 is CSARGGQGAFGYTL. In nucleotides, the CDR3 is TGCAGTGCTAGAGGGGGACAGGGGGCATTTGGCTACACCCTC.

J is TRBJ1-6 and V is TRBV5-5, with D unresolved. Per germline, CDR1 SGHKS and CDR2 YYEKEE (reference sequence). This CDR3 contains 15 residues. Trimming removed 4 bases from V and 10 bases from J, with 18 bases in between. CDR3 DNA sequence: TGTGCCAGCAGCCCCCTCGCAGGAGGAAGATCACCCCTCCACTTT. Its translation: CASSPLAGGRSPLHF.

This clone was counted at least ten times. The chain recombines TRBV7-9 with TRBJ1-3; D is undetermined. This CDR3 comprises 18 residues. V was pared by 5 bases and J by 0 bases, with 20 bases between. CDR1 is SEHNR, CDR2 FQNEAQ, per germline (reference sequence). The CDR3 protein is CASSLYSGHGLSGNTIYF. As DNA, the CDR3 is TGTGCCAGCAGCCTCTATTCCGGTCACGGACTCTCTGGAAACACCATATATTTT.

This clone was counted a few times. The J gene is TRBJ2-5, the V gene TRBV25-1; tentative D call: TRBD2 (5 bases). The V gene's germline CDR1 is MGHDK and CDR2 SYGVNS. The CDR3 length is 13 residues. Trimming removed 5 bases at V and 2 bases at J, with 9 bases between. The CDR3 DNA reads TGTGCCAGCAGTTCTCTAGCACAAGAGACCCAGTACTTC. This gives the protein CASSSLAQETQYF.

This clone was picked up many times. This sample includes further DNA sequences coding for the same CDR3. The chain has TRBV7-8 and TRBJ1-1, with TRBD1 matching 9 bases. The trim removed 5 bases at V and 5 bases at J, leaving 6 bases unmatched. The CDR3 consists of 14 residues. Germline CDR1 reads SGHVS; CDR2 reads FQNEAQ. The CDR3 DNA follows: TGTGCCAGCAGCCTGACAGGGGGACGGACTGAAGCTTTCTTT. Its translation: CASSLTGGRTEAFF.

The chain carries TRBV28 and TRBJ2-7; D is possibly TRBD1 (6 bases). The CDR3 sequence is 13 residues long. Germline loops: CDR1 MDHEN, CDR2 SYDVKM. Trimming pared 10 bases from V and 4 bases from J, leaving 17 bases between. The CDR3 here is CANRTVFRYEQYF. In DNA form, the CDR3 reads TGTGCCAACAGGACAGTGTTTCGTTACGAGCAGTACTTC.

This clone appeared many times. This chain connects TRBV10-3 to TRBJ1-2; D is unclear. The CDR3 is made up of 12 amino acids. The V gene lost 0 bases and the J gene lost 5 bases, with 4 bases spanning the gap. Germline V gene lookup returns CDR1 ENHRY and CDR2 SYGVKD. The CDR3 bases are TGTGCCATCAGTGAGTCAGGGTATGGCTACACCTTC. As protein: CAISESGYGYTF.

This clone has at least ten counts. This CDR3 is CASSPPGGRAPYEQYF. Written as DNA, the CDR3 is TGTGCCAGCAGCCCCCCTGGCGGGAGGGCCCCCTACGAGCAGTACTTC. The chain carries TRBV11-2 and TRBJ2-7; 9 bases map to TRBD2. The germline CDR1 and CDR2 sequences are SGHAT and FQNNGV. This CDR3 contains 16 residues. The J segment lost 2 bases and the V segment lost 5 bases, leaving 10 bases of the junction unmatched.

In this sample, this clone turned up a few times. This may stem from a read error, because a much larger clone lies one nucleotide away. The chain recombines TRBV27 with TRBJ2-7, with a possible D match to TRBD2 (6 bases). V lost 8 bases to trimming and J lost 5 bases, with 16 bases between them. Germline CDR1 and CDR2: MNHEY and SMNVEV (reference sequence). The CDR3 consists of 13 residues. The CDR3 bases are TGTGCCAGCTCCTTCATCGGGAGCGACGAGCAGTACTTC. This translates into CASSFIGSDEQYF.

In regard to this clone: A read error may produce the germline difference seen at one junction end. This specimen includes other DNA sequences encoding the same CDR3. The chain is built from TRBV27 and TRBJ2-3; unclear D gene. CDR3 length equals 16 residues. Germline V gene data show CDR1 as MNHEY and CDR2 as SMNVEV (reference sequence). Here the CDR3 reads CASSFAGGYATDTQYF. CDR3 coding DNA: TGTGCCAGCAGTTTTGCAGGTGGCTACGCCACAGATACTCAGTATTTT.

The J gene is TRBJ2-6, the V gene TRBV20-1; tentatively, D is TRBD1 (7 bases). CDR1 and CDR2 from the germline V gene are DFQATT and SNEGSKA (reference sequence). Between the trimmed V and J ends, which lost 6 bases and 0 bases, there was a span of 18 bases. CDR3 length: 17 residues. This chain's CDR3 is CSATLPGGTSGANVLTF. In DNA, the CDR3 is TGCAGTGCGACTCTTCCAGGGGGGACCTCTGGGGCCAACGTCCTGACTTTC.

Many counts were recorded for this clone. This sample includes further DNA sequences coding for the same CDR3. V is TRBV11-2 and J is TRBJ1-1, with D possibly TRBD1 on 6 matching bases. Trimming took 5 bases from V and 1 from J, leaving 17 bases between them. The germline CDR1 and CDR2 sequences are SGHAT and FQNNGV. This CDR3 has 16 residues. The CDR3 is CASSRLGTNSNTEAFF. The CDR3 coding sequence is TGTGCCAGCAGCCGGCTCGGGACAAACTCGAACACTGAAGCTTTCTTT.

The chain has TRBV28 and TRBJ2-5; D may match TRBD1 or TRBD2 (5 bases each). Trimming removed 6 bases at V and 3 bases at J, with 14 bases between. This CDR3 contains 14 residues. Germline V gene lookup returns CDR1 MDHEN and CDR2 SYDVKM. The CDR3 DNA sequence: TGTGCCAGCAGCTCAGGGTCCGGGAAAGAGACCCAGTACTTC. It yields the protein CASSSGSGKETQYF.

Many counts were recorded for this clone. CDR3 nucleotides: TGTGCCAGCAGCTTAATTGGACGGCCTGAAGCTTTCTTT. Its translation is CASSLIGRPEAFF. The chain recombines TRBV5-6 with TRBJ1-1; D unclear. The CDR3 covers 13 residues. The V and J ends lost 2 bases and 6 bases respectively, with 11 bases between them. Germline assignment: CDR1 SGHDT and CDR2 YYEEEE.

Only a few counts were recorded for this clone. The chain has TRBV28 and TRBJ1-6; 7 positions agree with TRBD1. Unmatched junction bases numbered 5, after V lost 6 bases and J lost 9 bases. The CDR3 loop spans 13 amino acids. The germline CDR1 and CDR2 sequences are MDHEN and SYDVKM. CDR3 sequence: CASRNHRGSPLHF. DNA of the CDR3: TGTGCCAGCAGGAACCACAGGGGTTCACCCCTCCACTTT.